This TCR beta chain was retrieved from a study of T cell repertoires in cytomegalovirus infection. Study details: Recently described HLA-C-restricted plus well-studied HLA-B-restricted CMV epitopes were used.

Via MiXCR, TCRdb re-called the reads, giving one row per CDR3 protein. There are around 340,000 distinct CDR3 sequences in the sample; about 28% occur only once, and around 19% lies in the top ten. The CDR3 sequence is 14 residues long. J was trimmed by 4 bases and V by 5 bases; bases with no gene match: 5. A remark on this clonotype: Its specificity is not known.

The rearrangement joins TRBV12-3 or TRBV12-4 to TRBJ2-7; 10 nucleotides align to TRBD1. This sequence was found in a human donor in good health (CMV status not recorded). Some clones in this sample may be carry-over from other donors' samples. This specimen consisted of cultured PBMCs, obtained from culture after CMV antigen stimulation. This CDR3 reads CASSARTGGYEQYF. In DNA, the CDR3 is TGTGCCAGCAGTGCCCGGACAGGGGGGTACGAGCAGTACTTC.